The clone carrying this T cell receptor beta chain was observed a few times. Its antigen is unidentified. Germline loops: CDR1 SGHTA, CDR2 FQGNSA. This CDR3 is built from 14 residues. The J segment lost 5 bases and the V segment lost 4 bases, leaving 7 bases of the junction unmatched. The data stem from a study of radiotherapy plus CTLA-4 blockade in lung cancer. For the study at large: Among all patients, 18% showed objective responses, while about 31% had disease control.

Measured with immunoSEQ multiplex PCR; TCRdb has only the in-frame clones, and not every one. The data show about 77,000 clones, roughly four fifths seen once. General study findings and limits: Reports state that early shifts in blood T cell clones, with interferon-beta, best predicted response. Blood saw expansion of tumor-derived TCR clones after radiotherapy plus ipilimumab.

In chemo-refractory metastatic non-small-cell lung cancer, patients got ipilimumab CTLA-4 blockade together with focal radiation. This rearrangement joins TRBV7-2 to TRBJ1-1; TRBD1 agrees at 7 bases. This clonotype originated in a human donor with non-small cell lung cancer whose response to radiotherapy plus ipilimumab could not be evaluated. The material was peripheral blood, obtained from a patient treated with radiotherapy plus ipilimumab. The CDR3: CASSSTGWETEAFF. CDR3 nucleotides: TGTGCCAGCAGCTCGACAGGGTGGGAAACTGAAGCTTTCTTT.